Below, 6 T cell receptor beta chains from the same sample are listed, as sequenced in a study of T cell responses to AZD1222 COVID-19 vaccine (dated by TCRdb to about 2021). In the paper's terms, the time point label means: baseline before first vaccination. Library preparation employed the immunoSEQ multiplex PCR assay. The immuneACCESS repertoire file appears here via TCRdb, limited to in-frame rearrangements. These files lack a portion of the clones; in checked studies, under half of the deficit traces to unresolved V genes, and the cause of the others is not known. This sample has about 130,000 clones in its table, and approximately 90% of those were observed once. Clones ranked in the top ten supply roughly 4% of the sample. This material consisted of peripheral blood, taken on day 0 of AZD1222 vaccination. These receptor sequences come from an adult in good health.

This chain connects TRBV6-5 to TRBJ1-6; D unclear. Trimming pared 6 bases from V and 7 bases from J, leaving 4 bases between. The CDR3 length is 11 residues. Germline CDR1 reads MNHEY; CDR2 reads SVGAGI. CDR3 loop: CASRQNSPLHF. CDR3 bases: TGTGCCAGCAGACAGAATTCACCCCTCCACTTT.

The V and J genes are TRBV7-9 and TRBJ2-3; the D gene is possibly TRBD2 (6 bases). V lost 4 bases to trimming and J lost 3 bases, with 11 bases between them. The V gene's germline CDR1 is SEHNR and CDR2 FQNEAQ (reference sequence). This CDR3 is built from 14 residues. CDR3: CASSWDSRTDTQYF. As DNA, the CDR3 is TGTGCCAGCAGCTGGGACTCGCGAACAGATACGCAGTATTTT.

The chain links TRBV14 to TRBJ2-7; D call uncertain. CDR1 SGHDN and CDR2 FVKESK come from the germline V gene. V dropped 2 bases and J dropped 0 bases, with 8 bases sitting between them. The CDR3 contains 14 residues. CDR3 sequence reads: CASSQWGSSYEQYF. The CDR3 DNA is TGTGCCAGCAGCCAATGGGGAAGCTCCTACGAGCAGTACTTC.

Only one count was recorded for this clone. The genes are TRBV5-4 and TRBJ1-2, with 7 bases matching TRBD1. Germline CDR1 SGHNT, CDR2 YYREEE (reference sequence). The CDR3 spans 15 residues. Trimming at V came to 4 bases and at J to 4 bases, leaving 10 bases not matched to a gene. DNA for the CDR3: TGTGCCAGCAGCGCCAGAACAGGGGTCGGCTATGGCTACACCTTC. Amino acids: CASSARTGVGYGYTF.

The table lists this clone with a count of one. This rearrangement joins TRBV4-2 to TRBJ2-6; TRBD2 is a possible D gene (6 bases). Trimming left V 0 bases short and J 4 bases short, with 16 bases between. CDR1 is LGHNA and CDR2 is YNFKEQ in the germline V gene. The CDR3 length is 18 residues. DNA of the CDR3: TGTGCCAGCAGCCAAGATCAGACTAGGTTGGCGGGGGCCAACGTCCTGACTTTC. Its protein is CASSQDQTRLAGANVLTF.

The chain employs TRBV6-5 and TRBJ2-1; no clear D gene. V dropped 2 bases and J dropped 9 bases, with 2 bases sitting between them. Germline lookup yields CDR1 MNHEY and CDR2 SVGAGI. The CDR3 totals 10 residues. The CDR3 region is CASSYGEQFF. For the CDR3, the DNA is TGTGCCAGCAGTTACGGTGAGCAGTTCTTC.